A single sample gave rise to the 3 T cell receptor beta chains below, sequenced in a study of control samples from healthy donors and cancer patients. Assay: immunoSEQ multiplex PCR; the TCRdb copy retains only in-frame clones and omits some. Of about 170,000 clones listed, 91% are singletons. Sequencing was performed on blood. These receptors all come from a woman aged 25 to 39 in good health.

The rearrangement links TRBV29-1 to TRBJ1-2, with a tentative D call TRBD1 (5 bases). Deletions cut 4 bases from V and 2 bases from J, with 11 bases between. This CDR3 contains 13 residues. CDR1 and CDR2 from the germline V gene are SQVTM and ANQGSEA. The CDR3 coding sequence is TGCAGCGTTGTGGGGGGAACCAACTATGGCTACACCTTC. The encoded protein is CSVVGGTNYGYTF.

The chain couples TRBV18 to TRBJ2-6; 7 positions agree with TRBD1. The CDR3 runs to 15 residues. Germline CDR1 and CDR2: KGHSH and LQKENI. With V trimmed by 4 bases and J by 2 bases, 2 bases remained unmatched. The CDR3 nucleotides are TGTGCCAGCTCACTCCAGGGGGCTGGGGCCAACGTCCTGACTTTC. Translating gives CASSLQGAGANVLTF.

The J gene is TRBJ2-1, the V gene TRBV5-1, with 9 bases identical to TRBD1. Germline assignment: CDR1 SGHRS and CDR2 YFSETQ. This CDR3 region has 14 residues. V lost 4 bases to trimming and J lost 7 bases; unmatched junction nucleotides: 6. The CDR3 protein is CASSEIQGANEQFF. The CDR3 region has the DNA TGCGCCAGCAGCGAGATACAGGGGGCAAATGAGCAGTTCTTC.